This TCR beta chain was sequenced in a study of blood T cell repertoires in COVID-19. Clones were sequenced by immunoSEQ multiplex PCR, and TCRdb holds only the in-frame ones, with some missing. The data hold fewer than 250,000 clones, with about 90% observed a single time. Patients in Seattle were enrolled during active infection, then followed longitudinally. This CDR3 comprises 13 residues. V was cut by 7 bases and J by 4 bases, with 13 bases left in between. Germline V CDR1 and CDR2: SGHAT, FQNNGV. The chain uses TRBV11-2 and TRBJ1-1; tentative D call: TRBD1 (6 bases). The clonotype originates from a man in his thirties or forties with COVID-19, enrolled during active disease. Sequences were obtained from peripheral blood. CDR3 sequence: CASTGGGGTEAFF. Here the CDR3 DNA reads TGTGCCAGCACCGGGGGAGGGGGCACTGAAGCTTTCTTT.